Listed below are T cell receptor beta chains from one sample, sequenced in a study of control samples from healthy donors and cancer patients. Sequencing was performed with immunoSEQ multiplex PCR; in TCRdb, only in-frame clones are kept and a portion is missing. Among 100,000 to 150,000 clones listed, approximately 89% were seen once. The sequenced sample consisted of PBMCs. These receptor sequences come from a man between 45 and 60 years old with head and neck cancer. CDR3s include the opening cysteine and the closing phenylalanine or tryptophan. A D gene is named only where the DNA matches it firmly. Some rows have no size entry. The others give once, few or many, or a class for an expanded clone.

>TRBV29-1|NA|TRBD1|TRBJ2-7
TGCAGCGTTGAAGCCGTAGTTGGGACAGGGTATTACGAGCAGTACTTC
CSVEAVVGTGYYEQYF
>TRBV24-1|NA|TRBD1|TRBJ2-7
TGTGCCACCAGTGACCGGGACAGGGGAAGTAAGTACTTC
CATSDRDRGSKYF
>TRBV27|NA|TRBD2|TRBJ2-1
TGTGCCAGCGGGGCGGGAGGGCCCTACAATGAGCAGTTCTTC
CASGAGGPYNEQFF
>TRBV30|NA|NA|TRBJ2-1
TGTGCCTGGAGTGCCGGGGGCAATGAGCAGTTCTTC
CAWSAGGNEQFF
>TRBV27|NA|NA|TRBJ2-1
TGTGCCAGCAGTTTCACTAGTTTGGACGATGAGCAGTTCTTC
CASSFTSLDDEQFF
>TRBV5-1|NA|NA|TRBJ2-7
TGCGCCAGCAGCCCCTCAACGGACTCCTACGAGCAGTACTTC
CASSPSTDSYEQYF
>TRBV29-1|NA|TRBD1|TRBJ2-5
TGCAGCGTTGAAGGGGGACAGGGGGCGAGAGAGACCCAGTACTTC
CSVEGGQGARETQYF
>TRBV24-1|NA|TRBD1|TRBJ2-1
TGTGCCACCAGTCCCACCGGGACAGGGTCCTACAATGAGCAGTTCTTC
CATSPTGTGSYNEQFF
>TRBV28|NA|NA|TRBJ2-2
TGTGCCACCCGGCAGGCGAACACCGGGGAGCTGTTTTTT
CATRQANTGELFF
>TRBV18|once|TRBD1|TRBJ2-2
TGTGCCAGCTCACCACGGACAGGGGAAACCGGGGAGCTGTTTTTT
CASSPRTGETGELFF
>TRBV4-1|NA|NA|TRBJ2-5
TGCGCCAGCAGCCCCTTAGTTGGAGGGAGAGACTCCCAAGAGACCCAGTACTTC
CASSPLVGGRDSQETQYF
>TRBV18|NA|TRBD2|TRBJ2-3
TGTGCCAGCTCACCACGGAGGACTAGCGGGAACAGGGCCGGCACAGATACGCAGTATTTT
CASSPRRTSGNRAGTDTQYF
>TRBV7-2|NA|TRBD1|TRBJ1-1
TGTGCCAGCAGCCGGGACAGGGGGAGTCCTGAAGCTTTCTTT
CASSRDRGSPEAFF
>TRBV18|NA|NA|TRBJ1-5
TGTGCCAGCTCACCAGGAGGGGTTCGCAATCAGCCCCAGCATTTT
CASSPGGVRNQPQHF
>TRBV19|NA|NA|TRBJ1-1
TGTGCCAGTACCTTCGAAGACAGGTTTGAAGCTTTCTTT
CASTFEDRFEAFF
>TRBV4-1|NA|TRBD1|TRBJ2-1
TGCGCCAGCAGACAAGAGGATACAGGGGGCAGGGAGCAGTTCTTC
CASRQEDTGGREQFF
>TRBV5-1|NA|TRBD1|TRBJ2-7
TGCGCCAGCAGCCCCTGGACAGGGGAGAGCGAGCAGTACTTC
CASSPWTGESEQYF
>TRBV5-1|NA|TRBD1|TRBJ2-1
TGCGCCAGCAGCTCGGACAGGGGGCCTGGCAATGAGCAGTTCTTC
CASSSDRGPGNEQFF
>TRBV10-3|NA|TRBD1|TRBJ1-3
TGTGCCATCTCACAAGGACAGGCCTCTGGGTCTGGAAACACCATATATTTT
CAISQGQASGSGNTIYF
>TRBV18|NA|NA|TRBJ1-1
TGTGCCAGCTCACCCGGGAGTTCCACTGAAGCTTTCTTT
CASSPGSSTEAFF
>TRBV27|NA|NA|TRBJ2-7
TGTGCCAGCAGCCCAGGACTATCGGGGAGGGAGCAGTACTTC
CASSPGLSGREQYF
>TRBV19|once|NA|TRBJ1-1
TGTGCCAGTAGTATAGATCCCCACCAGACAGCTTTCTTT
CASSIDPHQTAFF
>TRBV14|NA|NA|TRBJ1-5
TGTGCCAGCAGCCAACCAGTACACGTACATAGCAATCAGCCCCAGCATTTT
CASSQPVHVHSNQPQHF
>TRBV5-4|few|NA|TRBJ1-1
TGTGCCAGCAGCTTCTATCCGGAACGGAACACTGAAGCTTTCTTT
CASSFYPERNTEAFF
>TRBV19|NA|NA|TRBJ1-5
TGTGCCAGTAACGGTATCAATCAGCCCCAGCATTTT
CASNGINQPQHF